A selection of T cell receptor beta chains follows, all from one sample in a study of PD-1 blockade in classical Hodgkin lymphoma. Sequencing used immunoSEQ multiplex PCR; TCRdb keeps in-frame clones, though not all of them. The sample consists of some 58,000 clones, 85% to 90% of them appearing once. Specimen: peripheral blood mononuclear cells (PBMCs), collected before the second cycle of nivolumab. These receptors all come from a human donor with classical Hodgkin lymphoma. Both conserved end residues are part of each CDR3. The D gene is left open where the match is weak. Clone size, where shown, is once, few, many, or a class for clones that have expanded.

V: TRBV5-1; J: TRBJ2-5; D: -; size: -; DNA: TGCGCCAGCAGCTTGGAGGGAGAGACCCAGTACTTC; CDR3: CASSLEGETQYF
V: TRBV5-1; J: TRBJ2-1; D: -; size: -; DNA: TGCGCCAGCAGCTTCCTTTTGGGACCAACCCCAAATTACAATGAGCAGTTCTTC; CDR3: CASSFLLGPTPNYNEQFF
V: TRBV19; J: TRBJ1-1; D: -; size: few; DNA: TGTGCCAGTAGGGTGGAAAGCTACACTGAAGCTTTCTTT; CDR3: CASRVESYTEAFF
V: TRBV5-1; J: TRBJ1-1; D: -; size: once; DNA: TGCGCCAGCAGCTTGTCGGCCACTGAAGCTTTCTTT; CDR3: CASSLSATEAFF
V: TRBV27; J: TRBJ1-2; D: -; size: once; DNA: TGTGCCAGCAGTTTTAATTCAGAAAACTATGGCTACACCTTC; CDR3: CASSFNSENYGYTF
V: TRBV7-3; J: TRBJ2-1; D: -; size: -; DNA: TGTGCCAGCAGCCGGTTTCGTGCGGTGAATGAGCAGTTCTTC; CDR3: CASSRFRAVNEQFF
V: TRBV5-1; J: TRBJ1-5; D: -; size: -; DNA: TGCGCCAGCAGCTTATCGGGGAATAGCAATCAGCCCCAGCATTTT; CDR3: CASSLSGNSNQPQHF
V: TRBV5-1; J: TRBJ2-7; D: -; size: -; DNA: TGCGCCAGCAGTTTGACCCCTGAACCTTTCTACGAGCAGTACTTC; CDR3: CASSLTPEPFYEQYF
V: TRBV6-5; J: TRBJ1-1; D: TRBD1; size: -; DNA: TGTGCCAGCAGTTACTCGACAGGGTTTATGAACACTGAAGCTTTCTTT; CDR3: CASSYSTGFMNTEAFF
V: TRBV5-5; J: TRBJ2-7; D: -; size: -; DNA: TGTGCCAGCAGCTTGAGATGGGGCGAGCAGTACTTC; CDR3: CASSLRWGEQYF
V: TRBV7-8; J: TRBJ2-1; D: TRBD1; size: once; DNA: TGTGCCAGCACCCGGCGACAGGGGGCCTCCTACAATGAGCAGTTCTTC; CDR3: CASTRRQGASYNEQFF
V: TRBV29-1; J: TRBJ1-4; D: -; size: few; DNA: TGCAGCTTCTCGACAGACTATAATGAAAAACTGTTTTTT; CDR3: CSFSTDYNEKLFF
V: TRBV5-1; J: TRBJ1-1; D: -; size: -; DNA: TGCGCCAGCACCGAACAGTCGAACACTGAAGCTTTCTTT; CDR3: CASTEQSNTEAFF
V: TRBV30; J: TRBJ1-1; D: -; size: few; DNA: TGTGCCTGGAGTGTGGGGACGTCTGAAGCTTTCTTT; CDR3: CAWSVGTSEAFF
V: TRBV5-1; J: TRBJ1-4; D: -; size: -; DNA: TGCGCCAGCAGCTTGGAGGGTACTAATGAAAAACTGTTTTTT; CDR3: CASSLEGTNEKLFF
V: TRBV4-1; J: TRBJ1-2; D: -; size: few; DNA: TGCGCCAGCAGCCAAGATAGAGGCTTTCGGGTGAGTGGCTACACCTTC; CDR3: CASSQDRGFRVSGYTF
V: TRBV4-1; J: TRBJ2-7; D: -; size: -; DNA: TGCGCCAGCAGCCAGGTACCGGGACAAGACTACGAGCAGTACTTC; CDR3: CASSQVPGQDYEQYF
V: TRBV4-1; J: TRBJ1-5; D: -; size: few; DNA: TGCGCCAGCAGCCTCAGGGGCCCCTATAGCAATCAGCCCCAGCATTTT; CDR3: CASSLRGPYSNQPQHF
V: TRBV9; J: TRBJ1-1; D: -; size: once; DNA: TGTGCCAGCAGCGTTTTTCTGAACACTGAAGCTTTCTTT; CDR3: CASSVFLNTEAFF
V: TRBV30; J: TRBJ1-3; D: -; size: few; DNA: TGTGCCTGGACATTCTACTCTGGAAACACCATATATTTT; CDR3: CAWTFYSGNTIYF
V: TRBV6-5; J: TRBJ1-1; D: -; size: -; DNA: TGTGCCAACAGTTACAACGCTGAAGCTTTCTTT; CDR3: CANSYNAEAFF
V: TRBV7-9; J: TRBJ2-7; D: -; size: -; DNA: TGTGCCAGCATATTGGGGGGCGGCCACGAGCAGTACTTC; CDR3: CASILGGGHEQYF
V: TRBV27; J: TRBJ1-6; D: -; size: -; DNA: TGTGCCAGCAGTTCATCGTCAGGGGTCAGACAGAATTCACCCCTCCACTTT; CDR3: CASSSSSGVRQNSPLHF
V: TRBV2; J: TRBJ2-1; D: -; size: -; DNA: TGTGCCAGCACCTGGGACCGGGCCTCGGAGAATGAGCAGTTCTTC; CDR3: CASTWDRASENEQFF
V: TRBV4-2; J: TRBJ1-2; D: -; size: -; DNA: TGTGCCAGCAGCCAAAGGACCGTTGGCTACACCTTC; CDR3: CASSQRTVGYTF
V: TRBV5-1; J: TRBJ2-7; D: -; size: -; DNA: TGCGCCAGCAGCTTTAACCCACTAAACAGGGCGGGCTACGAGCAGTACTTC; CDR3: CASSFNPLNRAGYEQYF
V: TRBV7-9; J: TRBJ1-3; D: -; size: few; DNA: TGTGCCAGCAGCCCAGACATCTCTGGAAACACCATATATTTT; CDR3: CASSPDISGNTIYF
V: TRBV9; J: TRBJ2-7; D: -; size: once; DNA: TGTGCCAGCAGCCCAGGACAGTTTAGCTCCTACGAGCAGTACTTC; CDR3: CASSPGQFSSYEQYF
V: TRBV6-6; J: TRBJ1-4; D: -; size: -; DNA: TGTGCCAGCAGAGAGGGACAACCTTCTGAAAAACTGTTTTTT; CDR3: CASREGQPSEKLFF
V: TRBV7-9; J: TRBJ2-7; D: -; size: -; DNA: TGTGCCAGCAGCTCCTTCGGACAGACCTACGAGCAGTACTTC; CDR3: CASSSFGQTYEQYF
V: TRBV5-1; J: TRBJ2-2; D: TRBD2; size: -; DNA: TGCGCCAGCAGCTTGGGACACAGCGGGGGTGGTACCGGGGAGCTGTTTTTT; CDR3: CASSLGHSGGGTGELFF
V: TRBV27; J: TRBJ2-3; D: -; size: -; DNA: TGTGCCAGCATCCGGACAGGCACAGATACGCAGTATTTT; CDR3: CASIRTGTDTQYF
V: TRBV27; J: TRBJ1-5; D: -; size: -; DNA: TGTGCCAGCAGTTTAAGGGAAATGGGCCAGCCCCAGCATTTT; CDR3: CASSLREMGQPQHF
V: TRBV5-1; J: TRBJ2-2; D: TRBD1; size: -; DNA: TGCGCCAGCAGCATAAAACCAGGGGGCGCGTCCGGGGAGCTGTTTTTT; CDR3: CASSIKPGGASGELFF
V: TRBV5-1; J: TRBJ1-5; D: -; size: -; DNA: TGCGCCAGCAGCGAGGTGGGGTACAATCAGCCCCAGCATTTT; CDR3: CASSEVGYNQPQHF
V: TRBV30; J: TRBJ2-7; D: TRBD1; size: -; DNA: TGTGCCTGGAAGGGGGCCGAGCAGTACTTC; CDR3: CAWKGAEQYF